This TCR beta chain was documented in a study of OX40 agonist ivuxolimab in advanced cancers. Background on the study: Patients were treated with intravenous ivuxolimab, dosed at 0.01 to 10 mg/kg and infused every 2 weeks. The mean age was approximately 60 years, ranging from 23 to 79, with less than 90% of participants male. Whole-study results and caveats: Normalized T-cell clonal expansion was also low in some nonresponders. CD4+ and CD8+ T cells in blood underwent clonal expansion by week 6 at 0.1 to 3.0 mg/kg.

The V gene end was trimmed by 6 bases and the J gene end by 0 bases; junction bases not matched to a gene: 17. The CDR3 covers 19 residues. The V gene's germline CDR1 is SEHNR and CDR2 FQNEAQ (reference sequence). The table lists this clone with a count of one. The antigen is not known. The data were produced by immunoSEQ multiplex PCR, yet TCRdb's version contains in-frame clones alone and is incomplete. Here the sample spans about 130,000 clones, 85% to 95% being singletons. The clonotype was recovered from an adult with an advanced solid tumor such as melanoma, head and neck, liver or kidney cancer. The specimen was CD4+ or CD8+ T cells sorted from blood, collected in a trial of the OX40 agonist ivuxolimab. This rearrangement joins TRBV7-9 to TRBJ1-3; 7 bases agree with TRBD1. CDR3 residues: CASRSTPGTVTASGNTIYF. Written as DNA, the CDR3 is TGTGCCAGCAGATCAACTCCCGGGACAGTGACGGCCTCTGGAAACACCATATATTTT.